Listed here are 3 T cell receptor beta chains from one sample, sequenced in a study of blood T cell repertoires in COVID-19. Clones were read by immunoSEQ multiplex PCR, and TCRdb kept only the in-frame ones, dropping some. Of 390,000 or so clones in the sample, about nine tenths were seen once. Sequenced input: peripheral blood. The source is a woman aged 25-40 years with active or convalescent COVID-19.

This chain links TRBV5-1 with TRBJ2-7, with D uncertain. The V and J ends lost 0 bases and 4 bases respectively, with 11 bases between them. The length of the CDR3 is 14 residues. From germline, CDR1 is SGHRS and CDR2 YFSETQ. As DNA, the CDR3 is TGCGCCAGCAGCTTGGTTGCAGTCACGTACGAGCAGTACTTC. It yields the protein CASSLVAVTYEQYF.

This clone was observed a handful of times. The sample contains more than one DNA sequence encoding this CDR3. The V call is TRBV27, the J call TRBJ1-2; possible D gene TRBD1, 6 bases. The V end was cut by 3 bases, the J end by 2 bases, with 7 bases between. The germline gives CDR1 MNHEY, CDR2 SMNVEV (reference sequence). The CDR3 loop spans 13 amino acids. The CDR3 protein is CASSLTGNYGYTF. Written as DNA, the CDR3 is TGTGCCAGCAGTTTGACAGGAAACTATGGCTACACCTTC.

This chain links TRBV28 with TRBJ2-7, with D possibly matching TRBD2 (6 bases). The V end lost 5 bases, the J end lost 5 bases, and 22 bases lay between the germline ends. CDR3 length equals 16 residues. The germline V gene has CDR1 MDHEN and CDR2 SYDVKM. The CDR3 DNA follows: TGTGCCAGCAGTCCCTACTCGGGACTTAGTGGAAACGAGCAGTACTTC. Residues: CASSPYSGLSGNEQYF.